The next 13 T cell receptor beta chains were all read from a single sample in a study of T-cell memory formation after mild COVID-19 listed by TCRdb under 2021. The library was obtained by 5' RACE. The data were produced on an Illumina NovaSeq 6000. TCRdb took the public reads, trimmed them with fastp at Q25, ran MiXCR for clone calling and kept in-frame beta chains. Rows merge per CDR3 protein into single entries with the most common DNA and genes. Present in this sample are some 40,000 distinct CDR3 sequences, roughly 7.2% of which were seen just once. The leading ten clones occupy 1.2% to 1.5% of the sample. The sequencing sample was made of PBMCs or a T cell subset sorted from them (not recorded which). The receptors come from a man aged 18 to 35 who had mild COVID-19 (a few samples of this study predate the infection). The sample titles of this study are shuffled in the database, so cell type and time point are left out; the donor was told from shared clones.

This clonotype was detected a few times. The J gene is TRBJ1-3, the V gene TRBV6-5, with D perhaps matching TRBD1 (5 bases). This CDR3 contains 18 residues. Trimming shortened V by 5 bases and J by 3 bases, and 23 bases separated the two germline ends. The germline CDR1 and CDR2 sequences are MNHEY and SVGAGI. The CDR3 DNA is TGTGCCAGCAGTGCTACCCTGCCCGCAGGGAACTTTGGAAACACCATATATTTT. As protein: CASSATLPAGNFGNTIYF.

In the case of this clonotype: One end of the junction is discordant with germline, which a read error may explain. The DNA for the CDR3 is TGTGACAGCAGTTTCGGAGACACCAGGTCACCCCTCCACTTT. Protein sequence: CDSSFGDTRSPLHF. This chain joins TRBV12-3 or TRBV12-4 and TRBJ1-6; D is unclear. The CDR3 spans 14 residues.

The V gene is TRBV20-1, the J gene TRBJ1-1, with D perhaps matching TRBD1 (5 bases). Germline V gene sequence: CDR1 DFQATT, CDR2 SNEGSKA (reference sequence). The CDR3 spans 15 residues. The germline V and J ends were trimmed by 4 bases and 5 bases, with 20 bases remaining between them. The chain's CDR3 is CSAMTGGAAGTEAFF. DNA of the CDR3: TGCAGTGCTATGACGGGGGGAGCGGCGGGGACTGAAGCTTTCTTT.

This chain uses TRBV9 with TRBJ2-1, with TRBD2 identical over 10 bases. CDR1 and CDR2 from the germline V gene are SGDLS and YYNGEE. V was clipped by 6 bases and J by 2 bases; unmatched bases: 5. This CDR3 has 15 amino acids. The CDR3 sequence: CASTRGLAAYNEQFF. The CDR3 nucleotides read TGTGCCAGCACCCGAGGACTAGCGGCCTACAATGAGCAGTTCTTC.

This clonotype was picked up a small number of times. The chain recombines TRBV18 with TRBJ2-1, with 7 positions matching TRBD2. Germline CDR1 KGHSH, CDR2 LQKENI. The CDR3 sequence is 15 residues long. V trimming: 3 bases; J trimming: 3 bases; junction bases outside the gene matches: 5. DNA of the CDR3: TGTGCCAGCTCACCCCAAACTAGCGTCTACAATGAGCAGTTCTTC. Protein sequence: CASSPQTSVYNEQFF.

The chain combines TRBV29-1 with TRBJ1-1; no definite D call. Per the germline V gene, CDR1 is SQVTM and CDR2 is ANQGSEA. V gave up 3 bases and J gave up 0 bases, with 8 bases separating them. This CDR3 contains 13 residues. The CDR3 DNA sequence: TGCAGCGTTGATAAGGGCCTGAACACTGAAGCTTTCTTT. It specifies CSVDKGLNTEAFF. Combining the CDR3 with reference TRBV29-1 and TRBJ1-1 gives the whole variable domain SAVISQKPSRDICQRGTSLTIQCQVDSQVTMMFWYRQQPGQSLTLIATANQGSEATYESGFVIDKFPISRPNLTFSTLTVSNMSPEDSSIYLCSVDKGLNTEAFFGQGTRLTVV.

This clonotype was found a few times. CDR3 protein: CASSSYAGTSRVFF. The DNA for the CDR3 is TGTGCCAGCAGCTCCTATGCCGGGACCTCTAGGGTGTTTTTT. V gene TRBV7-9 combines with J gene TRBJ2-2; D possibly matches TRBD1 or TRBD2 (5 bases each). The V and J ends lost 4 bases and 15 bases respectively, with 21 bases between them. This CDR3 has 14 amino acids. Germline V gene sequence: CDR1 SEHNR, CDR2 FQNEAQ (reference sequence).

This clonotype was detected only once. The chain joins TRBV11-2 to TRBJ2-4; D remains unclear. The ends were cut back, 1 base at V and 0 bases at J, with 13 bases in the middle. CDR1 is SGHAT and CDR2 is FQNNGV in the germline V gene. This CDR3 has 17 amino acids. The CDR3 region is CASSLVAETLAKNIQYF. In nucleotides, the CDR3 is TGTGCCAGCAGCTTAGTGGCAGAGACACTAGCCAAAAACATTCAGTACTTC.

This clonotype was seen only a few times. V gene TRBV6-5 combines with J gene TRBJ2-3; D is ambiguous. The V gene lost 6 bases and the J gene lost 3 bases, with 16 bases spanning the gap. The CDR3 runs 15 residues. Germline loops: CDR1 MNHEY, CDR2 SVGAGI. In DNA, the CDR3 is TGTGCCAGCAGCCTTTCGACGCTAGGAACAGATACGCAGTATTTT. Translated, it gives CASSLSTLGTDTQYF.

This clonotype was seen repeatedly, ten times or more. This chain connects TRBV28 to TRBJ1-2; D perhaps matches TRBD1 (5 bases). In germline, CDR1 is MDHEN, CDR2 SYDVKM. V was shortened by 2 bases and J by 4 bases, with 8 bases between the two germline ends. The CDR3 is made up of 13 amino acids. The CDR3 sequence is CASSLGRGYGYTF. In nucleotides, the CDR3 is TGTGCCAGCAGTTTAGGGAGGGGCTATGGCTACACCTTC.

A few counts support this clonotype. This chain connects TRBV18 to TRBJ2-3; 8 bases agree with TRBD1. In germline, CDR1 is KGHSH, CDR2 LQKENI. This CDR3 contains 15 residues. V was pared by 3 bases and J by 8 bases, with 10 bases of the junction left unmatched. CDR3 residues: CASSPLPGQGGTQYF. The CDR3 DNA is TGTGCCAGCTCACCCCTACCCGGACAGGGCGGTACGCAGTATTTT.

In this sample, this clonotype turned up a few times. The V gene is TRBV2, the J gene TRBJ1-1; D is uncertain. Germline assignment: CDR1 SNHLY and CDR2 FYNNEI. Trimming shortened V by 7 bases and J by 6 bases, and 9 bases separated the two germline ends. The CDR3 contains 11 residues. This CDR3 reads CASTSRPEAFF. DNA for the CDR3: TGTGCCAGCACATCGAGACCTGAAGCTTTCTTT.

By share, this clonotype ranks as medium-sized. The V call is TRBV6-2 or TRBV6-3, the J call TRBJ2-3; D unclear. CDR1 MNHEY and CDR2 SVGEGT come from the germline V gene. The CDR3 loop spans 11 amino acids. Trimming stripped 5 bases from V and 4 bases from J, with 4 bases between. In DNA form, the CDR3 reads TGTGCCAGCAGTCGGCCAGATACGCAGTATTTT. Encoded protein: CASSRPDTQYF.